This TCR beta chain was captured in a study of STAT3 mutations in large granular lymphocyte leukemia. Study information: Over half of T-LGLL patients had one or more immunosuppressive regimens.

Study findings and constraints: Every T-cell large granular lymphocyte leukemia patient had at least one immunodominant TCR beta clonotype. All newly emerging clones after therapy were STAT3 wild type.

Generated by immunoSEQ multiplex PCR, the TCRdb table keeps only in-frame clones and is missing some. Seen here are roughly 13,000 clones, approximately 85% observed once, and the top ten hold about 12%. In regard to this clone: Its antigen remains unknown.

This clonotype originated in a human donor with T large granular lymphocyte leukemia. Some clones in this sample may be carry-over from other donors' samples. Source material: PBMCs.

This chain's CDR3 is CAISTGTGETGELFF. The CDR3 region has the DNA TGTGCCATCAGTACCGGGACAGGGGAAACCGGGGAGCTGTTTTTT. The chain recombines TRBV10-3 with TRBJ2-2; 10 bases match TRBD1. V shed 5 bases, J shed 5 bases, and the junction held 5 bases outside the gene matches. The CDR3 length is 15 residues. Germline V CDR1 and CDR2: ENHRY, SYGVKD.